The 6 T cell receptor beta chains given below trace back to one sample, sequenced in a study of blood T cell repertoires in COVID-19. Here immunoSEQ multiplex PCR was the method, and the copy in TCRdb shows in-frame clones only, minus some. The profile covers 85,000 to 130,000 clones, with approximately 85% appearing a single time and 4% to 5.5% taken by the ten largest. The sample consisted of peripheral blood. Receptor source: a man between 60 and 70 years old with acute or convalescent COVID-19.

This sequence joins TRBV28 and TRBJ1-4; D uncertain. The CDR3 is 11 residues long. V lost 6 bases and J 11 bases, leaving 10 bases between the germline ends. CDR1 is MDHEN and CDR2 is SYDVKM in the germline V gene. The CDR3 loop reads CASSIHGKLFF. The CDR3 region has the DNA TGTGCCAGCAGCATCCACGGGAAACTGTTTTTT.

The chain joins TRBV5-1 to TRBJ1-4; D gene ambiguous. The germline CDR1 and CDR2 sequences are SGHRS and YFSETQ. V was pared by 0 bases and J by 0 bases, with 6 bases between. The CDR3 loop spans 15 amino acids. The DNA of the CDR3 is TGCGCCAGCAGCTTGGGGGGAGCAACTAATGAAAAACTGTTTTTT. It encodes CASSLGGATNEKLFF.

This clone showed up just once. The chain has TRBV6-6 and TRBJ1-5; 9 bases agree with TRBD1. CDR1 is MNHNY and CDR2 is SVGAGI in the germline V gene (reference sequence). The CDR3 contains 18 residues. Losses at the gene ends were 7 bases for V and 6 bases for J; bases not matched to a gene: 19. The DNA of the CDR3 is TGTGCCAGCAATCGAAAGGGATTGGACAGGGGAATCTTTCAGCCCCAGCATTTT. It specifies CASNRKGLDRGIFQPQHF.

The rearrangement uses TRBV7-3 and TRBJ2-1; D uncertain. The CDR3 extends over 12 amino acids. V was pared by 4 bases and J by 9 bases, with 10 bases between. Germline CDR1 is SGHTA and CDR2 is FQGTGA. The CDR3 DNA follows: TGTGCCAGCAGCTCCGACTTGGGTGAGCAGTTCTTC. Its translation is CASSSDLGEQFF.

The V and J genes are TRBV11-3 and TRBJ2-3; 7 bases line up with TRBD2. V lost 5 bases and J lost 0; bases outside the gene matches: 2. Germline CDR1 SGHNT, CDR2 YENEEA. CDR3 length: 14 amino acids. As DNA, the CDR3 is TGTGCCAGCAGCGTTAGCGGGAGCACAGATACGCAGTATTTT. This sequence encodes CASSVSGSTDTQYF.

The chain combines TRBV2 with TRBJ1-1; TRBD1 is a possible D gene (6 bases). V was pared by 4 bases and J by 1 base, with 13 bases between. The CDR3 runs to 15 residues. CDR1 SNHLY and CDR2 FYNNEI come from the germline V gene. Here the CDR3 DNA reads TGTGCCAGCAGTGTACAGGGTTTGGGGAACACTGAAGCTTTCTTT. This encodes CASSVQGLGNTEAFF.